The present T cell receptor beta chain was sequenced within a study of T cell clonotyping in hematopoietic cell transplantation. Study at large: Recipients' pretransplant samples followed cytoreduction. General study results and limits: Pathologically expanded recipient clonotypes increased progressively from day 30 to day 180 as diversity fell.

Concerning this clone: Antigen: not known.

Repertoires were generated with immunoSEQ multiplex PCR, while TCRdb's copy carries only in-frame clones and drops some. The sample shows around 80,000 clones, roughly 95% of them seen only once. The sample's time point: recipient sample about 28 days before transplant, after cytoreduction. Samples: about 28 days before transplant, then days 30, 100 and 180 after. V was cut by 0 bases and J by 8 bases, with 18 bases left in between. Germline lookup yields CDR1 SGHDT and CDR2 YYEEEE. The CDR3 covers 16 residues. This TCR came from a woman aged 50 to 60 with acute myeloid leukemia. Some clones in this sample may be carry-over from other donors' samples. Sequences were derived from peripheral blood mononuclear cells, sampled before stem cell transplant. V and J are TRBV5-6 and TRBJ2-1; the D gene is possibly TRBD2 (6 bases). This CDR3 is CASSLVGTFGTDEQFF. The CDR3 nucleotides read TGTGCCAGCAGCTTGGTAGGGACCTTCGGGACTGATGAGCAGTTCTTC. The full variable domain, with the rest looked up from reference TRBV5-6 and TRBJ2-1, is DAGVTQSPTHLIKTRGQQVTLRCSPKSGHDTVSWYQQALGQGPQFIFQYYEEEERQRGNFPDRFSGHQFPNYSSELNVNALLLGDSALYLCASSLVGTFGTDEQFFGPGTRLTVL.